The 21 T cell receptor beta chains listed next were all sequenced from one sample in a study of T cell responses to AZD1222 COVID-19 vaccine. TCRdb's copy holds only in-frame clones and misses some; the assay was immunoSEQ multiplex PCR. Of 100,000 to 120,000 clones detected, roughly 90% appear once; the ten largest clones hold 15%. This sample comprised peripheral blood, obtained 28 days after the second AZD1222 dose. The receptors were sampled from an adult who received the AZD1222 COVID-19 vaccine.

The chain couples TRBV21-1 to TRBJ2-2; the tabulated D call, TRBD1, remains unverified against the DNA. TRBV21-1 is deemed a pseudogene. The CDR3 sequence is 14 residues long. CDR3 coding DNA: TGTGCGAACCCGGACAGGGGGGACACCGGGGAGCTGTTTTTT. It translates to CANPDRGDTGELFF.

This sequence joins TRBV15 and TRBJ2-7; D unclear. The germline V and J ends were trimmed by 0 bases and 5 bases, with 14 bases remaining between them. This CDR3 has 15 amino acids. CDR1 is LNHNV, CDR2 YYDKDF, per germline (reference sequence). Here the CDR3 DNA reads TGTGCCACCAGCAGAGATCGGCTGCCAAGCCACGAGCAGTACTTC. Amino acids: CATSRDRLPSHEQYF. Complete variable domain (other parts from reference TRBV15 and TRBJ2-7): DAMVIQNPRYQVTQFGKPVTLSCSQTLNHNVMYWYQQKSSQAPKLLFHYYDKDFNNEADTPDNFQSRRPNTSFCFLDIRSPGLGDTAMYLCATSRDRLPSHEQYFGPGTRLTVT.

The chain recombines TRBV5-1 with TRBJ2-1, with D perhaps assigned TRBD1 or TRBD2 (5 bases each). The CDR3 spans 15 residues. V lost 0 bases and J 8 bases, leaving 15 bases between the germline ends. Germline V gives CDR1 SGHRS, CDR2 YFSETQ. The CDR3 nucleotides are TGCGCCAGCAGCTTGGTACGGGGCAGGTCGGATGAGCAGTTCTTC. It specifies CASSLVRGRSDEQFF.

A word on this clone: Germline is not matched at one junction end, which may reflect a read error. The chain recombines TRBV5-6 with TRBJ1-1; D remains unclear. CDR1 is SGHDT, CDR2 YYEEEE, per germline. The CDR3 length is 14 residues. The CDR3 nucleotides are TGTGCCAGCAGCTTGGGGAATATGAATACTGAAGCTTTCTTT. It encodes CASSLGNMNTEAFF.

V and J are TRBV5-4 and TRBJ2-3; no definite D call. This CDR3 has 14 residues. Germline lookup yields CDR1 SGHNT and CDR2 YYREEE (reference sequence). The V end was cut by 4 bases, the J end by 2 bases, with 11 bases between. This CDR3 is CASSLDPDTDTQYF. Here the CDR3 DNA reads TGTGCCAGCAGCCTCGACCCAGACACAGATACGCAGTATTTT.

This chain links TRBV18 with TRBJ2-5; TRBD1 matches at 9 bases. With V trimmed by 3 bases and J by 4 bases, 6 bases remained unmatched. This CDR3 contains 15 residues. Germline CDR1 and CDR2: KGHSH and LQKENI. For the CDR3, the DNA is TGTGCCAGCTCACCTAGGACAGGGGCCACAGAGACCCAGTACTTC. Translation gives CASSPRTGATETQYF.

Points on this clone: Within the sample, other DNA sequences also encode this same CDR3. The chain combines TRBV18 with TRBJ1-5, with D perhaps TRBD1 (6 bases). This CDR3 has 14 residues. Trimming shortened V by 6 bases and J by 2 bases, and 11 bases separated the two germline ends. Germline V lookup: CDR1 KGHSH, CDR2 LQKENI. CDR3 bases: TGTGCCAGCTCTACGACAGGCGGCAATCAGCCCCAGCATTTT. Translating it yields CASSTTGGNQPQHF.

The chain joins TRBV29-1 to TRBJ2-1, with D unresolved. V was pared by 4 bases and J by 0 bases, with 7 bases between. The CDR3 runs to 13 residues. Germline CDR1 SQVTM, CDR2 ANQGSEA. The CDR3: CSVGSISYNEQFF. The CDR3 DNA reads TGCAGCGTTGGCTCGATCTCCTACAATGAGCAGTTCTTC.

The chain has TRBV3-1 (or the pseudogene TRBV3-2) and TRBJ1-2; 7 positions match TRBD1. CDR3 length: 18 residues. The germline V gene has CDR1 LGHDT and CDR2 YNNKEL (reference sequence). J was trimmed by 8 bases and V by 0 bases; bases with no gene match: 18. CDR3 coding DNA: TGTGCCAGCAGCCAAGATGGGTGGCGAGGGGGCGCGGCTGGAGGCTACACCTTC. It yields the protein CASSQDGWRGGAAGGYTF.

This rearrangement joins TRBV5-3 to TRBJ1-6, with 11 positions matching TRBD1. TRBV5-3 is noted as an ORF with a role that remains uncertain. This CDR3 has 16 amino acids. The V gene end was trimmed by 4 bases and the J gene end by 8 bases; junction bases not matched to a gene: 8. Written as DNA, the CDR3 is TGTGCCAGAAGCAAGCGGACAGGGGGCTTCGATTCACCCCTCCACTTT. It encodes CARSKRTGGFDSPLHF.

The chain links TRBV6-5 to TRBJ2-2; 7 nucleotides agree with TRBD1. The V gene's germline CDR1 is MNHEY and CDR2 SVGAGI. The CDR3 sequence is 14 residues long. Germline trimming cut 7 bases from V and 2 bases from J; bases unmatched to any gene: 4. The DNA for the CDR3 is TGTGCCAGCAAGGACAGGAGAAACACCGGGGAGCTGTTTTTT. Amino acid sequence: CASKDRRNTGELFF.

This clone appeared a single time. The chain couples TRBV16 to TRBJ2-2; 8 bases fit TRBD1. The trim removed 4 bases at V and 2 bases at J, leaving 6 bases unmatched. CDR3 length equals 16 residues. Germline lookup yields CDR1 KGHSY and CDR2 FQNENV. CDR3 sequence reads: CASSPRTGINTGELFF. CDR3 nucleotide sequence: TGTGCCAGCAGCCCCCGGACAGGGATAAACACCGGGGAGCTGTTTTTT. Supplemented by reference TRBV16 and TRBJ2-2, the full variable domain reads GEEVAQTPKHLVRGEGQKAKLYCAPIKGHSYVFWYQQVLKNEFKFLISFQNENVFDETGMPKERFSAKCLPNSPCSLEIQATKLEDSAVYFCASSPRTGINTGELFFGEGSRLTVL.

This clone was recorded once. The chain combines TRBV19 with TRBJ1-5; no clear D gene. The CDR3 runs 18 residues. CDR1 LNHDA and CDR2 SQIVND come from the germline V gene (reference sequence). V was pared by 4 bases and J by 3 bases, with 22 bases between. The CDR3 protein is CASSTLLRSGPNNQPQHF. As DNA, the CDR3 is TGTGCCAGTAGTACACTACTTCGGAGTGGACCAAACAATCAGCCCCAGCATTTT.

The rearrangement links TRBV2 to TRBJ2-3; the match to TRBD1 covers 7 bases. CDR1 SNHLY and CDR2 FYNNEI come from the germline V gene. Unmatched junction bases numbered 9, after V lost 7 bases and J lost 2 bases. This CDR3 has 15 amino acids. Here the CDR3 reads CASKVPGQNTDTQYF. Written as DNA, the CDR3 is TGTGCCAGCAAAGTCCCGGGACAGAACACAGATACGCAGTATTTT.

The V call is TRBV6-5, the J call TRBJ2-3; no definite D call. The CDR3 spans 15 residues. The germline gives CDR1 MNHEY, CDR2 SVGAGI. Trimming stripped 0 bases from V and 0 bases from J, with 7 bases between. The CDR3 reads CASSYSPRSTDTQYF. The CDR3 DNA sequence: TGTGCCAGCAGTTACTCCCCGAGGAGCACAGATACGCAGTATTTT.

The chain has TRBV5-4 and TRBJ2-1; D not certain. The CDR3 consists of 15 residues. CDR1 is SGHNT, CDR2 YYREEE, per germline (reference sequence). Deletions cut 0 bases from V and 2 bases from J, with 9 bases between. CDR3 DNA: TGTGCCAGCAGCTTGGTAGGCAGAACCTACAATGAGCAGTTCTTC. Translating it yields CASSLVGRTYNEQFF.

CDR3: CASSIQGASWTEAFF. The DNA of the CDR3 is TGTGCCAGTAGTATCCAGGGGGCGTCGTGGACTGAAGCTTTCTTT. This chain joins TRBV19 and TRBJ1-1; 8 bases fit TRBD1. Unmatched junction bases numbered 8, after V lost 3 bases and J lost 5 bases. Germline V gene data show CDR1 as LNHDA and CDR2 as SQIVND (reference sequence). The CDR3 sequence is 15 residues long.

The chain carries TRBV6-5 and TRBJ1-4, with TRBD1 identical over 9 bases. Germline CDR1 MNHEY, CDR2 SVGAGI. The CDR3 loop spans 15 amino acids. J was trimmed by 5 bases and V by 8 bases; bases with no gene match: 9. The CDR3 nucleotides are TGTGCCAGCGCAGACAGGGGGACCTCCAATGAAAAACTGTTTTTT. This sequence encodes CASADRGTSNEKLFF.

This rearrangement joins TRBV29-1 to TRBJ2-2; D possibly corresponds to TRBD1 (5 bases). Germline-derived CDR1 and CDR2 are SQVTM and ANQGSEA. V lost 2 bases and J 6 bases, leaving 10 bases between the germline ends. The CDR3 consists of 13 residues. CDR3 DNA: TGCAGCGTTGAACAAGGGGCCTCCGGGGAGCTGTTTTTT. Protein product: CSVEQGASGELFF.

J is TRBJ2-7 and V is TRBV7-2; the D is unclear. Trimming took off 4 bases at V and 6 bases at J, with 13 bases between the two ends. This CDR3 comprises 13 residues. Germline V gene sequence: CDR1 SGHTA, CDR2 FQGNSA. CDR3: CASSSDAGSEQYF. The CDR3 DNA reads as TGTGCCAGCAGCTCCGACGCTGGTAGCGAGCAGTACTTC.

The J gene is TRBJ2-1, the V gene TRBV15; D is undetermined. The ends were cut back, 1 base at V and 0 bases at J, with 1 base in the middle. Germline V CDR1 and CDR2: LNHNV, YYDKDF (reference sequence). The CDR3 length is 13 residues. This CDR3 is CATSRVSYNEQFF. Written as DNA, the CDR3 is TGTGCCACCAGCAGAGTCTCCTACAATGAGCAGTTCTTC.